The T cell receptor beta chain under discussion was sequenced for a study of T cells in Graves' hyperthyroidism and ophthalmopathy. This CDR3 region has 13 residues. Germline loops: CDR1 SQVTM, CDR2 ANQGSEA. V was pared by 4 bases and J by 0 bases, with 9 bases between. TCR beta CDR3 regions were amplified from RNA transcripts. The HTBI primer set drove a first-round RT-PCR of the TCR CDR3. TCRdb reanalysed the multiplex PCR reads using MiXCR and keeps one entry per CDR3 protein. The data hold approximately 690,000 distinct CDR3 sequences, with more than 12% observed a single time. This clonotype was seen more than once but under ten times.

The sequencing input was blood. This sequence was found in a woman aged 45-65 years with Graves' ophthalmopathy. The chain links TRBV29-1 to TRBJ1-1, with D perhaps TRBD1 (6 bases). The CDR3 protein is CSVGQGLNTEAFF. The CDR3 region has the DNA TGCAGCGTTGGGCAGGGGTTGAACACTGAAGCTTTCTTT.